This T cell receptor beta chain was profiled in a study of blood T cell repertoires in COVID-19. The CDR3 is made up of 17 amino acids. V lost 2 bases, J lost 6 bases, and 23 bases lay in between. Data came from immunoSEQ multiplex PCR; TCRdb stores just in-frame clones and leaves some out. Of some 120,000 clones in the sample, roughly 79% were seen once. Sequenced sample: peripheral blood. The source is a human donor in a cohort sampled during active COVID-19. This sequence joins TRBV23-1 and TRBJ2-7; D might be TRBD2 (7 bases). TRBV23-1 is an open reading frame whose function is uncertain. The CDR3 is CASSQTSGGGLQSEQYF. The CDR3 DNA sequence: TGCGCCAGCAGTCAAACAAGTGGGGGGGGGCTTCAAAGCGAGCAGTACTTC.